The 2 T cell receptor beta chains below all came from one sample that was sequenced in a study of T cell repertoires in cytomegalovirus infection. No antigen is known for these receptors. TCRdb fed the reads into MiXCR, producing one record per CDR3 protein. The profile shows about 24,000 distinct CDR3 sequences, roughly 20% of them singletons. The source was CD8+ T cells from cultured PBMCs, collected from culture after CMV antigen stimulation. These receptors were taken from a human donor in good health (CMV status not recorded). Some clones in this sample may be carry-over from other donors' samples.

This clonotype showed up many times. The rearrangement joins TRBV19 to TRBJ2-2; 11 bases agree with TRBD1. With 11 bases clipped from V and 7 bases from J, the junction kept 15 bases outside the gene matches. Germline assignment: CDR1 LNHDA and CDR2 SQIVND (reference sequence). There are 16 residues in the CDR3. CDR3 amino acids: CAARPWTGGSGGELFF. The CDR3 DNA reads TGTGCCGCAAGACCCTGGACAGGGGGCAGCGGCGGGGAGCTGTTTTTT.

This clonotype was counted a few times. The rearrangement uses TRBV6-6 and TRBJ2-1; TRBD1 matches at 8 bases. CDR1 is MNHNY, CDR2 SVGAGI, per germline (reference sequence). V lost 2 bases and J lost 9; bases outside the gene matches: 9. The CDR3 contains 15 residues. For the CDR3, the DNA is TGTGCCAGCAGTTACCCGCCGGGACAGGAAGTTGAGCAGTTCTTC. Its protein is CASSYPPGQEVEQFF.